The 27 T cell receptor beta chains reported below all come from one sample, sequenced in a study of cytomegalovirus exposure and HLA in healthy donors. PCR was performed using 60 Vbeta and 13 Jbeta primers. TCRdb keeps only in-frame clones here, not all; method: immunoSEQ multiplex PCR. This repertoire shows roughly 130,000 clones, about 73% found once; its top ten account for 2% to 2.5%. Sequenced: PBMCs. The receptors stem from a woman in her 40s in good health and CMV-seropositive.

V usage is TRBV9 and J usage is TRBJ2-7; possibly TRBD1 for D (6 bases). Trimming took off 0 bases at V and 3 bases at J, with 13 bases between the two ends. This CDR3 has 15 residues. CDR1 SGDLS and CDR2 YYNGEE come from the germline V gene. The CDR3: CASSVDSGDGYEQYF. DNA for the CDR3: TGTGCCAGCAGCGTAGATTCAGGGGATGGCTACGAGCAGTACTTC.

This chain connects TRBV12-5 to TRBJ2-2, with 11 nucleotides matching TRBD2. The CDR3 runs to 19 residues. V lost 6 bases to trimming and J lost 0 bases; unmatched junction nucleotides: 12. Per germline, CDR1 LGHNT and CDR2 FRNRAP. The CDR3: CASGLTGLAGGTNTGELFF. The CDR3 DNA is TGTGCTAGTGGCCTCACGGGGCTAGCGGGAGGTACGAACACCGGGGAGCTGTTTTTT.

V gene TRBV6-1 combines with J gene TRBJ2-7; maybe TRBD1 (6 bases). The V and J ends lost 5 bases and 5 bases respectively, with 19 bases between them. The length of the CDR3 is 15 residues. Per the germline V gene, CDR1 is MNHNS and CDR2 is SASEGT. CDR3 in DNA: TGTGCCAGCAGTCCCTCAGGTGGGGGCGAGAACGAGCAGTACTTC. Protein sequence: CASSPSGGGENEQYF.

The chain couples TRBV18 to TRBJ2-3; the D gene is possibly TRBD2 (6 bases). The V end was cut by 6 bases, the J end by 2 bases, with 18 bases between. The germline CDR1 and CDR2 sequences are KGHSH and LQKENI. This CDR3 has 16 amino acids. The CDR3 DNA reads TGTGCCAGCTCCCGGGACTTGGCGGTGAACACAGATACGCAGTATTTT. It translates to CASSRDLAVNTDTQYF. Full variable domain (outside the CDR3, taken from reference TRBV18 and TRBJ2-3): NAGVMQNPRHLVRRRGQEARLRCSPMKGHSHVYWYRQLPEEGLKFMVYLQKENIIDESGMPKERFSAEFPKEGPSILRIQQVVRGDSAAYFCASSRDLAVNTDTQYFGPGTRLTVL.

V usage is TRBV7-2 and J usage is TRBJ2-5; 10 bases are a match to TRBD1. The V gene's germline CDR1 is SGHTA and CDR2 FQGNSA. With 5 bases clipped from V and 1 base from J, the junction kept 4 bases outside the gene matches. CDR3 length: 15 residues. CDR3 bases: TGTGCCAGCAGCCGACAGGGGGCGACCCAAGAGACCCAGTACTTC. Its translation is CASSRQGATQETQYF.

The rearrangement links TRBV5-1 to TRBJ2-1; no definite D call. Germline CDR1 is SGHRS and CDR2 is YFSETQ. With 0 bases removed from V and 4 bases from J, the gap between germline ends came to 11 bases. CDR3 length equals 15 residues. Here the CDR3 reads CASSLGPKAYNEQFF. CDR3 coding DNA: TGCGCCAGCAGCTTGGGCCCGAAAGCGTACAATGAGCAGTTCTTC. The variable domain in full, completed from reference TRBV5-1 and TRBJ2-1, reads KAGVTQTPRYLIKTRGQQVTLSCSPISGHRSVSWYQQTPGQGLQFLFEYFSETQRNKGNFPGRFSGRQFSNSRSEMNVSTLELGDSALYLCASSLGPKAYNEQFFGPGTRLTVL.

Concerning this clone itself: The junction differs from germline at one of its ends, possibly a read error. The chain carries TRBV28 and TRBJ1-3; 7 nucleotides align to TRBD1. From germline, CDR1 is MDHEN and CDR2 SYDVKM. This CDR3 has 14 amino acids. CDR3 loop: CASSLDRAGNAIYF. In DNA, the CDR3 is TGTGCCAGCAGTTTAGACAGGGCAGGAAACGCCATATATTTT.

V is TRBV7-9 and J is TRBJ1-5; D unresolved. Trimming left V 5 bases short and J 3 bases short, with 8 bases between. Germline CDR1 reads SEHNR; CDR2 reads FQNEAQ (reference sequence). This CDR3 region has 13 residues. CDR3 amino acids: CASSNRDNQPQHF. The CDR3 coding sequence is TGTGCCAGCAGCAACAGAGACAATCAGCCCCAGCATTTT.

As for this clone: The junction does not match germline at one end; this may be a read error. Other nucleotide sequences from this sample produce the same CDR3. The chain is built from TRBV7-9 and TRBJ2-1; a possible D gene is TRBD2 (5 bases). The germline V gene encodes CDR1 SEHNR and CDR2 FQNEAQ (reference sequence). This CDR3 has 12 residues. CDR3 loop: CSSSWSGNEQFF. In DNA form, the CDR3 reads TGTTCCAGCAGCTGGTCGGGGAATGAGCAGTTCTTC.

This chain links TRBV19 with TRBJ1-1; TRBD1 aligns across 8 bases. CDR3 length: 15 amino acids. With 4 bases clipped from V and 0 bases from J, the junction kept 4 bases outside the gene matches. The germline V gene has CDR1 LNHDA and CDR2 SQIVND (reference sequence). The CDR3 is CASSTRDRMNTEAFF. CDR3 bases: TGTGCCAGTAGTACGAGGGACAGGATGAACACTGAAGCTTTCTTT.

This chain connects TRBV27 to TRBJ2-1; 11 bases map to TRBD2. CDR1 and CDR2 (germline): MNHEY, SMNVEV (reference sequence). The CDR3 consists of 17 residues. With V trimmed by 5 bases and J by 7 bases, 13 bases remained unmatched. CDR3 sequence reads: CASSRSPSSGRWNEQFF. The DNA for the CDR3 is TGTGCCAGCAGTCGTTCCCCCTCTAGCGGGAGGTGGAATGAGCAGTTCTTC.

The V gene is TRBV2, the J gene TRBJ1-1, with 8 positions matching TRBD1. This CDR3 has 16 residues. Germline trimming cut 5 bases from V and 1 base from J; bases unmatched to any gene: 9. In germline, CDR1 is SNHLY, CDR2 FYNNEI. The CDR3 region is CASSRNVQGGNTEAFF. The DNA of the CDR3 is TGTGCCAGCAGTCGGAACGTACAGGGGGGGAACACTGAAGCTTTCTTT.

This chain links TRBV28 with TRBJ2-7, with D tentatively TRBD1 (6 bases). In germline, CDR1 is MDHEN, CDR2 SYDVKM. The CDR3 loop spans 12 amino acids. Trimming shortened V by 6 bases and J by 10 bases, and 16 bases separated the two germline ends. CDR3 nucleotide sequence: TGTGCCAGCAGCGTACTGACAGGCCCTCAGTACTTC. It yields the protein CASSVLTGPQYF.

This rearrangement joins TRBV30 to TRBJ1-3; D may be TRBD1 (5 bases). The CDR3 length is 13 residues. Trimming left V 2 bases short and J 6 bases short, with 11 bases between. Looked up from germline, CDR1 is GTSNPN and CDR2 is SVGIG (reference sequence). The CDR3, as DNA: TGTGCCTGGAGTAGGGGCCCAACAAACACCATATATTTT. Residues: CAWSRGPTNTIYF.

The sample holds a few counts of this clone. V is TRBV6-6 and J is TRBJ2-3; D remains ambiguous. Looked up from germline, CDR1 is MNHNY and CDR2 is SVGAGI (reference sequence). V lost 3 bases, J lost 1 base, and 11 bases lay in between. This CDR3 has 15 amino acids. In nucleotides, the CDR3 is TGTGCCAGCAGTTATTGGCAAGAGGGCACAGATACGCAGTATTTT. Translation: CASSYWQEGTDTQYF.

The chain joins TRBV5-4 to TRBJ1-1; weak D call: TRBD1 (6 bases). The V end was cut by 1 base, the J end by 4 bases, with 8 bases between. The CDR3 is 13 amino acids. Germline CDR1 is SGHNT and CDR2 is YYREEE (reference sequence). CDR3 sequence (DNA): TGTGCCAGCAGCTTGAGAGGGGGCACTGAAGCTTTCTTT. It translates to CASSLRGGTEAFF.

The chain links TRBV5-4 to TRBJ1-2; 8 positions match TRBD1. The J segment lost 6 bases and the V segment lost 6 bases, leaving 19 bases of the junction unmatched. CDR1 is SGHNT, CDR2 YYREEE, per germline (reference sequence). CDR3 length: 17 amino acids. This CDR3 is CASTKNGQGPSRDGYTF. In DNA, the CDR3 is TGTGCCAGCACCAAGAACGGACAGGGCCCCTCACGGGATGGCTACACCTTC.

A few counts support this clone. The genes are TRBV6-1 and TRBJ2-7, with 8 bases fitting TRBD1. This CDR3 comprises 15 residues. J was trimmed by 3 bases and V by 4 bases; bases with no gene match: 8. Per the germline V gene, CDR1 is MNHNS and CDR2 is SASEGT. CDR3 protein: CASSVDGTGHYEQYF. The CDR3 DNA reads as TGTGCCAGCAGTGTAGACGGGACAGGCCACTACGAGCAGTACTTC.

The gene calls are TRBV9 and TRBJ1-5; D is unresolved. CDR1 is SGDLS, CDR2 YYNGEE, per germline. Trimming pared 2 bases from V and 0 bases from J, leaving 3 bases between. CDR3 size: 13 residues. The CDR3 DNA sequence: TGTGCCAGCAGCGTGTATAGCAATCAGCCCCAGCATTTT. Protein sequence: CASSVYSNQPQHF.

The chain couples TRBV5-1 to TRBJ2-5; perhaps TRBD1 as D (6 bases). Germline-derived CDR1 and CDR2 are SGHRS and YFSETQ. Trimming removed 3 bases from V and 4 bases from J, with 13 bases in between. The CDR3 is 14 residues long. The CDR3 coding sequence is TGCGCCAGCAGCTCGGTGGGGGCGGGAGAGACCCAGTACTTC. It yields the protein CASSSVGAGETQYF.

This sequence joins TRBV28 and TRBJ2-7, with a weak D call TRBD2 (7 bases). Deletions cut 5 bases from V and 4 bases from J, with 15 bases between. This CDR3 has 14 amino acids. Germline lookup yields CDR1 MDHEN and CDR2 SYDVKM. The CDR3 is CASSARGAGYEQYF. As DNA, the CDR3 is TGTGCCAGCAGTGCACGGGGGGCTGGGTACGAGCAGTACTTC.

A single count supports this clone. V is TRBV5-1 and J is TRBJ2-3; D remains unclear. CDR3 length: 16 residues. CDR1 is SGHRS, CDR2 YFSETQ, per germline. The ends were cut back, 3 bases at V and 2 bases at J, with 16 bases in the middle. This CDR3 is CASSSPPGLITDTQYF. CDR3 sequence (DNA): TGCGCCAGCAGCTCCCCCCCGGGTCTCATCACAGATACGCAGTATTTT.

The V gene is TRBV2, the J gene TRBJ2-5; 8 bases line up with TRBD1. With the DNA end fitting TRBJ2-7 better, the J assignment may be wrong. There are 15 residues in the CDR3. Germline assignment: CDR1 SNHLY and CDR2 FYNNEI. CDR3 coding DNA: TGTGCCAGCATACAAAGACAGGGGACGGGTGGCGAGCAGTACTTC. This encodes CASIQRQGTGGEQYF.

The chain carries TRBV18 and TRBJ2-1; 8 nucleotides agree with TRBD2. This CDR3 has 16 amino acids. The trim removed 3 bases at V and 2 bases at J, leaving 6 bases unmatched. CDR1 is KGHSH, CDR2 LQKENI, per germline. The CDR3 DNA is TGTGCCAGCTCACCGGGCACTAGCGGCACCTACAATGAGCAGTTCTTC. Translating it yields CASSPGTSGTYNEQFF.

V usage is TRBV27 and J usage is TRBJ1-1, with 8 bases aligning to TRBD1. V shed 6 bases, J shed 2 bases, and the junction held 23 bases outside the gene matches. Per the germline V gene, CDR1 is MNHEY and CDR2 is SMNVEV (reference sequence). The length of the CDR3 is 20 residues. DNA of the CDR3: TGTGCCAGCAGGTGGGTAGGGTGCCAGCAGGTAGGACAGGGAAACACTGAAGCTTTCTTT. It encodes CASRWVGCQQVGQGNTEAFF.

This chain connects TRBV28 to TRBJ2-1; 12 nucleotides line up with TRBD2. V trimming: 2 bases; J trimming: 8 bases; junction bases outside the gene matches: 1. Germline CDR1 MDHEN, CDR2 SYDVKM. The CDR3 has 14 amino acids. CDR3 nucleotide sequence: TGTGCCAGCAGTTTACGACTAGCGGGAGATGAGCAGTTCTTC. Its protein product is CASSLRLAGDEQFF.

The chain recombines TRBV7-2 with TRBJ2-3; D gene ambiguous. CDR3 length: 13 residues. In germline, CDR1 is SGHTA, CDR2 FQGNSA. The V end was cut by 5 bases, the J end by 8 bases, with 14 bases between. This CDR3 is CASSPPANLTQYF. The DNA for the CDR3 is TGTGCCAGCAGCCCGCCAGCGAATCTTACGCAGTATTTT.